This TCR beta chain was captured by sequencing in a study of early T cells in non-severe SARS-CoV-2 infection. Study-level background: Chains were not paired, and sequencing was done on bulk RNA from unsorted whole blood.

Study outcomes and limitations: Matches to VDJdb favored anti-spike CD8 responses and missed private and CD4 specificities.

Molecules of cDNA were individually given unique molecular identifiers that were attached to them. TCRdb reprocessed the 5' RACE reads via MiXCR and lists one record per CDR3 protein. This sample has 25,000 to 30,000 distinct CDR3 sequences, with 5% to 7% found just once. Germline V gives CDR1 MNHEY, CDR2 SVGAGI. The CDR3 sequence is 15 residues long. This clonotype was recorded at least ten times. What it recognizes is unknown. Relative to the germline gene, one junction end is altered; a read error may explain this. The source of this sequence is an adult who was a healthcare worker with PCR-confirmed SARS-CoV-2 infection or an uninfected control (not recorded which). The chain links TRBV6-5 to TRBJ1-5; TRBD1 matches at 7 bases. The sequenced sample was whole blood. The CDR3 coding sequence is TGTGCCAGCAGGGTGACAGGGCTCAACAATCAACCCCAGCATTTT. This gives the protein CASRVTGLNNQPQHF.